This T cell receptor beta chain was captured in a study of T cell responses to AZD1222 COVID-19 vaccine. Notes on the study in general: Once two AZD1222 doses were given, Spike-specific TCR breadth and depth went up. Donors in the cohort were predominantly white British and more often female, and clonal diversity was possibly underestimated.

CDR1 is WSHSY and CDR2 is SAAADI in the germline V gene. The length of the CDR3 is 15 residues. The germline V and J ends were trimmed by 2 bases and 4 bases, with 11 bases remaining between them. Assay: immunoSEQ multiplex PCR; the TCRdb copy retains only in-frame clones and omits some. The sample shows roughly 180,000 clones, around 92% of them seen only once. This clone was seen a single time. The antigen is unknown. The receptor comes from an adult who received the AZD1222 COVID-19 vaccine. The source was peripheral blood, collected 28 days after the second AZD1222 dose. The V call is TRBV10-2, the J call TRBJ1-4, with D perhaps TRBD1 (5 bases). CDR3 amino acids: CASSEPGVGNEKLFF. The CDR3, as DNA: TGCGCCAGCAGTGAGCCGGGGGTGGGTAATGAAAAACTGTTTTTT.